This T cell receptor (beta chain) is drawn from a study of T cells in localized non-small cell lung cancer (dated by TCRdb to the early 2020s). For context, the study as a whole: The study analyzed T cell repertoires of hundreds of early-stage NSCLC patients, comparing tumors and uninvolved tumor-adjacent lungs. The cohort comprised 236 treatment-naïve NSCLC patients with resected, localized lung tumors. The mean age of the NSCLC patients was roughly 70 years, with 130 or so men and 100 to 110 women. Findings and caveats that apply to the study as a whole: Because multi-region tumor sequencing was not performed, intratumor heterogeneity could not be ruled out. Because of the exploratory design, TCR variables were selected using unadjusted p-values without false-discovery rate correction. The highest T cell clonality was observed in uninvolved tumor-adjacent lung, where clonality exceeded that of tumor, suggesting that antigenic responses were more focused in uninvolved tumor-adjacent lung. Longer overall survival was associated with higher T cell density in blood, whereas shorter survival was associated with higher clonality in adjacent lung. A median of around 57 of the top 100 tumor clones were detected in paired uninvolved adjacent lung, and under 30 of these tumor clones were also found among the top 100 clones of the paired uninvolved adjacent lung.

TCR beta CDR3 regions were sequenced from DNA using the immunoSEQ Assay. From the authors' description of their analysis: To compute T cell density, TCR beta template counts were normalized to usable DNA, which was estimated by amplifying housekeeping genes. Richness was estimated with the preseqR package, extrapolating to 400,000 templates for PBMC samples and 120,000 templates for tissue samples. Clonality was defined by subtracting Pielou's evenness from one. Tissue-enriched TCRs were identified through differential abundance testing performed on productive amino-acid clonotypes, with a minimum total count of 5 and an alpha of 0.1. The Jaccard Index and the Morisita Overlap Index were used to quantify repertoire overlap between compartments. TCR beta CDR3s were clustered by GLIPH together with public tetramer-defined viral CDR3s, and at least three viral sequences plus V-gene enrichment were required for viral motifs. TCRdb retrieved this table from immuneACCESS and kept in-frame rearrangements only. Not all clones are present; in checked studies, unresolved V genes account for under half, and no reason is known for the remainder. V and J calls and clone size are given by that table; D and trimming were obtained from the DNA. The table for this sample lists some 35,000 clones; 90% to 95% of them were counted only once. The ten most abundant clones make up more than 5.5% of the sample.

At diagnosis, tumor, uninvolved tumor-adjacent lung and peripheral blood were collected and then preserved as a mix of FFPE and fresh-frozen material. Blood samples were analyzed as peripheral blood mononuclear cells for TCR repertoire profiling. The V and J ends are trimmed by 2 bases and 3 bases, leaving 13 bases between them. Reading the germline V gene gives CDR1 ENHRY and CDR2 SYGVKD. The CDR3, cysteine through phenylalanine, is 15 amino acids long. The kept DNA is CDR3 alone, 45 bases in frame from the first base. About this clone itself: Its antigen is still unknown. No base-level quality is on record; no much larger clone is a single base apart.

This specimen consisted of peripheral blood, obtained before any cancer treatment. The sequence was obtained from a female donor aged 60 or older with stage I lung adenocarcinoma. This sequence uses TRBV10-3 and TRBJ1-2, with the D segment identity uncertain. The nucleotides read TGTGCCATCAGTGAGCACATACAAAAGTACTATGGCTACACCTTC. It translates as CAISEHIQKYYGYTF.